This TCR beta chain was documented in a study of CD8 T cells in ankylosing spondylitis. Study-wide results and limits: Among TCR beta sequences, a motif of under ten highly homologous variants appeared characteristic of ankylosing spondylitis blood. The authors reported significant enrichment of disease-linked clones in matched ankylosing spondylitis synovial fluid.

TCRdb reanalysed the 5' RACE reads using MiXCR and keeps one entry per CDR3 protein. The sample contains about 440,000 distinct CDR3 sequences, about 15% of which appear only once. V was clipped by 1 base and J by 6 bases; unmatched bases: 8. The CDR3 consists of 15 residues. Germline CDR1 and CDR2: PRHDT and FYEKMQ (reference sequence). This clonotype has just a few counts. Antigen unknown. The receptor comes from a male donor with ankylosing spondylitis. The chain uses TRBV13 and TRBJ1-1, with 7 bases aligning to TRBD1. The specimen sequenced was blood, either unsorted or a sorted T cell fraction (not recorded which). The CDR3 DNA reads as TGTGCCAGCAGCTTAGAACAGGGGAGGACCCCTGAAGCTTTCTTT. Translation gives CASSLEQGRTPEAFF.